This T cell receptor (beta chain) derives from a study of identical twins. Study-wide results and limits: High-abundance cord blood beta clonotypes had fewer insertions; memory repertoires showed none.

This clonotype has ten or more counts. The target antigen is unknown. Donors were all healthy Caucasians. Germline V gives CDR1 MNHEY, CDR2 SVGEGT. Trimming took 5 bases from V and 5 from J, leaving 7 bases between them. The CDR3 runs to 11 residues. One entry per CDR3 protein, called by TCRdb with MiXCR from the 5' RACE reads. The repertoire holds about 460,000 distinct CDR3 sequences, with 13% to 15% as singletons. This same sample was also part of a study on yellow fever vaccine responses in identical twins.

Sequencing was done on a sample of CD4+ T cells sorted from blood. This rearrangement joins TRBV6-2 or TRBV6-3 to TRBJ2-7; unclear D gene. The receptor's source is a woman younger than 35 in good health. The CDR3 is CASSRSNEQYF. In nucleotides, the CDR3 is TGTGCCAGCAGTAGATCTAACGAGCAGTACTTC.